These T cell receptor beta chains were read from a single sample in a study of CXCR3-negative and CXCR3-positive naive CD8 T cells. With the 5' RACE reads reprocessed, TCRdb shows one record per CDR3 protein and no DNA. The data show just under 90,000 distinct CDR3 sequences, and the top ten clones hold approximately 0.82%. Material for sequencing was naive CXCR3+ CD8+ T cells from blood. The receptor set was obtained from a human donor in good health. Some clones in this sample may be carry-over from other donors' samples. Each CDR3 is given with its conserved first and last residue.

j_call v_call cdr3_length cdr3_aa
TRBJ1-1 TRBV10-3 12 CATTVGGTEAFF
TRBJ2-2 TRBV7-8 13 CASILPDGGELFF
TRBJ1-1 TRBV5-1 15 CASSWSTPSNTEAFF
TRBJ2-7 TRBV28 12 CASSFIGYEQYF
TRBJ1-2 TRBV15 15 CATSRDRGQGAGYTF
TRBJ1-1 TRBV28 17 CASSFHPGARLNTEAFF
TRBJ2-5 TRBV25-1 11 CATISQETQYF
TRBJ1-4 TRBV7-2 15 CASSLSGSGGEKLFF
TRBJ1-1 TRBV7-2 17 CASFPDRDLFPNTEAFF
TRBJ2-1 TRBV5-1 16 CASSLDPGGPGDEQFF
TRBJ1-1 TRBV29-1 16 CSVEAILLSGSTEAFF
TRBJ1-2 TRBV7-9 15 CASSHPVQGGYGYTF
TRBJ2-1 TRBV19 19 CASSSFGTSGVPSYNEQFF
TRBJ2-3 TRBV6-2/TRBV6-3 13 CASSYSSGDTQYF
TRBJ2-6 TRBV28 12 CASTAGANVLTF